This record looks at one TCR beta chain sequence and its context. The data stem from a study of beta chain features in type 1 diabetes. CD4+ cells of the naive, central memory, regulatory and stem cell-like memory types were sorted via CD45RO/CCR7/CD25/CD127/CD95/CD27. The CDR3 is 13 amino acids. Deletions cut 3 bases from V and 1 base from J, with 6 bases between. The germline gives CDR1 MDHEN, CDR2 SYDVKM. Of the isolated RNA, all was reverse transcribed, and so the sequenced material was expressed TCRB transcripts. Clones were read by immunoSEQ multiplex PCR, and TCRdb kept only the in-frame ones, dropping some. The profile shows over 350,000 clones, more than 13% of them singletons.

The clonotype was recovered from a woman aged 18-29 years in good health. Sequenced material: naive CD4+ T cells from blood. V usage is TRBV28 and J usage is TRBJ2-5, with unresolved D. The CDR3 sequence is CASSFGSQETQYF. CDR3 DNA: TGTGCCAGCAGTTTCGGTAGCCAAGAGACCCAGTACTTC.